The next 9 T cell receptor beta chains were all read from a single sample in a study of CD8 T cells in ankylosing spondylitis. TCRdb redid the calling of the 5' RACE reads with MiXCR, one entry per CDR3 protein. The sample lists roughly 240,000 distinct CDR3 sequences, over 7% seen once, with 4% to 5% in the top ten. Sequencing input: blood, either unsorted or a sorted T cell fraction (not recorded which). The receptors were sampled from a female donor with ankylosing spondylitis or in good health (not recorded which).

This clonotype was counted many times. This chain's CDR3 is CSVIRLAGGPSDTQYF. The CDR3 DNA follows: TGCAGTGTTATACGACTAGCGGGAGGGCCGTCAGATACGCAGTATTTT. The V and J genes are TRBV20-1 and TRBJ2-3; 14 bases are shared with TRBD2. This CDR3 is 16 amino acids long. Germline CDR1 reads DFQATT; CDR2 reads SNEGSKA (reference sequence). V lost 7 bases and J lost 4; bases outside the gene matches: 10.

This clonotype has ten or more counts. The gene calls are TRBV18 and TRBJ2-1, with a possible D match to TRBD2 (5 bases). The germline V gene encodes CDR1 KGHSH and CDR2 LQKENI. V shed 3 bases and J shed 8 bases, with 14 bases lying between them. The CDR3 spans 14 residues. CDR3 residues: CASSPTTMEYEQFF. CDR3 DNA sequence: TGTGCCAGCTCACCGACTACCATGGAGTATGAGCAGTTCTTC.

In this sample, this clonotype turned up many times. The CDR3, as DNA: TGCGCCAGCCAGCCCGCGAGGTCGGGGGAGCTGTTTTTT. It is translated as CASQPARSGELFF. The chain combines TRBV5-1 with TRBJ2-2; D gene uncertain. The CDR3 runs 13 residues. With 7 bases removed from V and 8 bases from J, the gap between germline ends came to 15 bases. From germline, CDR1 is SGHRS and CDR2 YFSETQ.

The chain employs TRBV3-1 and TRBJ2-1; 11 bases fit TRBD2. The germline V gene encodes CDR1 LGHDT and CDR2 YNNKEL (reference sequence). The CDR3 loop spans 18 amino acids. Unmatched junction bases numbered 19, after V lost 11 bases and J lost 4 bases. This chain's CDR3 is CASCQDIPRLAGYNEQFF. The DNA of the CDR3 is TGTGCCTCCTGCCAAGATATTCCGCGACTAGCGGGGTACAATGAGCAGTTCTTC.

CDR3 amino acids: CASSQLGGGNEQFF. CDR3 nucleotide sequence: TGTGCCAGCAGCCAGCTGGGGGGGGGCAATGAGCAGTTCTTC. The chain links TRBV28 to TRBJ2-1; 7 positions agree with TRBD2. Unmatched junction bases numbered 8, after V lost 6 bases and J lost 6 bases. Germline loops: CDR1 MDHEN, CDR2 SYDVKM. The CDR3 runs to 14 residues.

This clonotype was picked up many times. This sequence joins TRBV5-5 and TRBJ2-7; weak D call: TRBD1 (6 bases). CDR3 length equals 15 residues. V dropped 3 bases and J dropped 0 bases, with 13 bases sitting between them. Germline CDR1 reads SGHKS; CDR2 reads YYEKEE (reference sequence). CDR3 in DNA: TGTGCCAGCAGCTCCAGACAGGCAATCTCCTACGAGCAGTACTTC. As protein: CASSSRQAISYEQYF.

The chain employs TRBV6-2 or TRBV6-3 and TRBJ2-2; 8 bases match TRBD1. This CDR3 spans 15 amino acids. Unmatched junction bases numbered 10, after V lost 7 bases and J lost 6 bases. Per the germline V gene, CDR1 is MNHEY and CDR2 is SVGEGT. CDR3 sequence (DNA): TGTGCCAGCATTACGACAGGGGTATCGGCCGGGGAGCTGTTTTTT. It is translated as CASITTGVSAGELFF.

Many counts were recorded for this clonotype. V and J are TRBV6-2 or TRBV6-3 and TRBJ2-1, with 14 bases identical to TRBD2. V trimming: 0 bases; J trimming: 3 bases; junction bases outside the gene matches: 1. Germline V gene data show CDR1 as MNHEY and CDR2 as SVGEGT. The length of the CDR3 is 17 residues. The CDR3 sequence is CASSYSGLAGVYNEQFF. The DNA of the CDR3 is TGTGCCAGCAGTTACTCGGGACTAGCGGGAGTCTACAATGAGCAGTTCTTC.

This clonotype was counted many times. The V and J genes are TRBV5-1 and TRBJ2-3, with TRBD2 as a possible D gene (7 bases). The length of the CDR3 is 15 residues. The ends were cut back, 4 bases at V and 0 bases at J, with 12 bases in the middle. Germline V gives CDR1 SGHRS, CDR2 YFSETQ. The CDR3 protein is CASSRGGTSTDTQYF. CDR3 nucleotides: TGCGCCAGCAGCAGGGGGGGCACGAGCACAGATACGCAGTATTTT.